The entry below describes one T cell receptor (beta chain). Here immunoSEQ multiplex PCR was the method, and the copy in TCRdb shows in-frame clones only, minus some. The sample has about 660,000 clones, approximately 87% seen once. The sample is drawn from a study of shared T cell receptors in the human thymus. CDR3 length: 15 residues. Trimming took 5 bases from V and 9 from J; bases not matched to a gene: 8. CDR1 is SGHRS, CDR2 YFSETQ, per germline. The same sample was also used in a study of human thymus T cells. According to that study: Corrective surgery for congenital heart defects was being performed on the healthy Finnish infants who served as donors. Corrective cardiac operations yielded the resected thymus tissue. Among thymic and blood repertoires, usage of V and J genes appeared biased.

The V gene is TRBV5-1, the J gene TRBJ1-6; TRBD1 agrees at 10 bases. The clonotype originates from a boy in the first two years of life with a congenital heart defect. Sample: thymocytes. The CDR3 region has the DNA TGCGCCAGCAGACTGAGGTGGGACAGGGGTTCACCCCTCCACTTT. This sequence encodes CASRLRWDRGSPLHF.